This TCR beta chain stems from a study of shared clonotypes between healthy human individuals. Between the trimmed V and J ends, which lost 0 bases and 10 bases, there was a span of 11 bases. The CDR3 is 13 residues long. Germline CDR1 SGHNT, CDR2 YYREEE (reference sequence). Sequenced by immunoSEQ multiplex PCR; TCRdb stores in-frame clones only, minus some. The repertoire includes 900,000 to 1,200,000 clones, about four fifths of them detected once, and under 0.8% sits in the top ten. The sequenced sample was memory CD4+ T cells from PBMCs. Described subset: CD45RA-negative fraction. The V call is TRBV5-4, the J call TRBJ2-1, with D uncertain. The TCR comes from a man aged 18 to 30 in good health. Some clones in this sample may be carry-over from other donors' samples. For the CDR3, the DNA is TGTGCCAGCAGCTTGGTCCCCGCAGAGGAGCAGTTCTTC. Protein product: CASSLVPAEEQFF.